A selection of T cell receptor beta chains follows, all from one sample in a study of T cell responses to AZD1222 COVID-19 vaccine. TCRdb's table, derived via immunoSEQ multiplex PCR, lists solely in-frame clones and lacks some. The sample has 150,000 to 190,000 clones, approximately 90% seen once; the top ten hold about 1.6%. Sample: peripheral blood, taken 28 days after the second AZD1222 dose. These receptors were collected from an adult who received the AZD1222 COVID-19 vaccine. Both conserved end residues are part of each CDR3. D genes are given only for firm matches. Clone size is given for some rows only: seen once, a few or many times, or a class if the clone is expanded.

V	J	size	D	DNA	CDR3
TRBV7-9	TRBJ1-6	few	TRBD1	TGTGCCAGCAGCTGGACAGGGAGGAATTCACCCCTCCACTTT	CASSWTGRNSPLHF
TRBV7-2	TRBJ1-5	-	-	TGTGCCAGCAGCTCCCGACAGGTAGGGAGTCAGCATTTT	CASSSRQVGSQHF
TRBV9	TRBJ2-7	-	-	TGTGCCAGCAGCGTAGATATTACGGGAGCGTACGAGCAGTACTTC	CASSVDITGAYEQYF
TRBV6-5	TRBJ1-4	-	TRBD1	TGTGCCAGCAGACTCGGACAGGGAAAGGGAAAACTGTTTTTT	CASRLGQGKGKLFF
TRBV30	TRBJ2-3	-	TRBD2	TGTGCCTGGGCCCTAGCGGGGGTGGGAGATACGCAGTATTTT	CAWALAGVGDTQYF
TRBV3-1/TRBV3-2	TRBJ1-5	-	-	TGTGCCAGCAGCCAAGGGGGGCTCAGCAATCAGCCCCAGCATTTT	CASSQGGLSNQPQHF
TRBV6-5	TRBJ2-2	-	TRBD1	TGTGCCAGCGCCCGGGACAGGGTTTCGGGGGAGCTGTTTTTT	CASARDRVSGELFF
TRBV5-1	TRBJ2-7	few	-	TGCGCCAGCAGCTTGGGGGGACCCTCAGAGAGGGAGCAGTACTTC	CASSLGGPSEREQYF
TRBV4-1	TRBJ2-5	-	-	TGCGCCAGCAGCCAAGGGGGAGGCTCGTCCCAGTACTTC	CASSQGGGSSQYF
TRBV27	TRBJ1-1	-	-	TGTGCCAGCAGTACCAGCCCCAGGGTTCGCACTGAAGCTTTCTTT	CASSTSPRVRTEAFF
TRBV4-2	TRBJ1-6	-	-	TGTGCCAGCAGCCGCCGCGGGGCAGGGGACTCACCCCTCCACTTT	CASSRRGAGDSPLHF
TRBV15	TRBJ2-7	-	TRBD1	TGTGCCACCAGCAGACTTGGGACAGGGGGATCCTACGAGCAGTACTTC	CATSRLGTGGSYEQYF
TRBV25-1	TRBJ1-4	-	-	TGTGCCAGCTCCCCGGCACTTGGAGAGAAACTGTTTTTT	CASSPALGEKLFF
TRBV7-2	TRBJ2-7	-	TRBD1	TGTGCCAGCAGCTTAGGCGGGACAGGGACCTACGAGCAGTACTTC	CASSLGGTGTYEQYF
TRBV9	TRBJ1-5	-	TRBD1	TGTGCCAGCAGCTCACAGACAGGGTATAGCAATCAGCCCCAGCATTTT	CASSSQTGYSNQPQHF
TRBV7-9	TRBJ2-7	-	-	TGTGCCAGCAGCTTAGAGGGTGCCGGGACCTACGAGCAGTACTTC	CASSLEGAGTYEQYF
TRBV28	TRBJ2-6	-	TRBD1	TGTGCCAGCAGCCAAACAGGGGGCGGAAGCTCTGGGGCCAACGTCCTGACTTTC	CASSQTGGGSSGANVLTF
TRBV4-1	TRBJ2-7	-	-	TGCGCCAGCAGCCAAGGACTAGGCGCCTACGAGCAGTACTTC	CASSQGLGAYEQYF
TRBV3-1/TRBV3-2	TRBJ2-1	-	TRBD2	TGTGCCAGCAGCCAAGATTTTGGGCTAGCGGGAGGCAGAGGGTACAATGAGCAGTTCTTC	CASSQDFGLAGGRGYNEQFF
TRBV6-5	TRBJ1-1	-	-	TGTGCCAGCAGTTACTCTGGGGACTTTGAAGCTTTCTTT	CASSYSGDFEAFF
TRBV11-2	TRBJ2-7	few	TRBD2	TGTGCCAGCAGCTTAAGCGGGGGGGCCAGCGAGCAGTACTTC	CASSLSGGASEQYF